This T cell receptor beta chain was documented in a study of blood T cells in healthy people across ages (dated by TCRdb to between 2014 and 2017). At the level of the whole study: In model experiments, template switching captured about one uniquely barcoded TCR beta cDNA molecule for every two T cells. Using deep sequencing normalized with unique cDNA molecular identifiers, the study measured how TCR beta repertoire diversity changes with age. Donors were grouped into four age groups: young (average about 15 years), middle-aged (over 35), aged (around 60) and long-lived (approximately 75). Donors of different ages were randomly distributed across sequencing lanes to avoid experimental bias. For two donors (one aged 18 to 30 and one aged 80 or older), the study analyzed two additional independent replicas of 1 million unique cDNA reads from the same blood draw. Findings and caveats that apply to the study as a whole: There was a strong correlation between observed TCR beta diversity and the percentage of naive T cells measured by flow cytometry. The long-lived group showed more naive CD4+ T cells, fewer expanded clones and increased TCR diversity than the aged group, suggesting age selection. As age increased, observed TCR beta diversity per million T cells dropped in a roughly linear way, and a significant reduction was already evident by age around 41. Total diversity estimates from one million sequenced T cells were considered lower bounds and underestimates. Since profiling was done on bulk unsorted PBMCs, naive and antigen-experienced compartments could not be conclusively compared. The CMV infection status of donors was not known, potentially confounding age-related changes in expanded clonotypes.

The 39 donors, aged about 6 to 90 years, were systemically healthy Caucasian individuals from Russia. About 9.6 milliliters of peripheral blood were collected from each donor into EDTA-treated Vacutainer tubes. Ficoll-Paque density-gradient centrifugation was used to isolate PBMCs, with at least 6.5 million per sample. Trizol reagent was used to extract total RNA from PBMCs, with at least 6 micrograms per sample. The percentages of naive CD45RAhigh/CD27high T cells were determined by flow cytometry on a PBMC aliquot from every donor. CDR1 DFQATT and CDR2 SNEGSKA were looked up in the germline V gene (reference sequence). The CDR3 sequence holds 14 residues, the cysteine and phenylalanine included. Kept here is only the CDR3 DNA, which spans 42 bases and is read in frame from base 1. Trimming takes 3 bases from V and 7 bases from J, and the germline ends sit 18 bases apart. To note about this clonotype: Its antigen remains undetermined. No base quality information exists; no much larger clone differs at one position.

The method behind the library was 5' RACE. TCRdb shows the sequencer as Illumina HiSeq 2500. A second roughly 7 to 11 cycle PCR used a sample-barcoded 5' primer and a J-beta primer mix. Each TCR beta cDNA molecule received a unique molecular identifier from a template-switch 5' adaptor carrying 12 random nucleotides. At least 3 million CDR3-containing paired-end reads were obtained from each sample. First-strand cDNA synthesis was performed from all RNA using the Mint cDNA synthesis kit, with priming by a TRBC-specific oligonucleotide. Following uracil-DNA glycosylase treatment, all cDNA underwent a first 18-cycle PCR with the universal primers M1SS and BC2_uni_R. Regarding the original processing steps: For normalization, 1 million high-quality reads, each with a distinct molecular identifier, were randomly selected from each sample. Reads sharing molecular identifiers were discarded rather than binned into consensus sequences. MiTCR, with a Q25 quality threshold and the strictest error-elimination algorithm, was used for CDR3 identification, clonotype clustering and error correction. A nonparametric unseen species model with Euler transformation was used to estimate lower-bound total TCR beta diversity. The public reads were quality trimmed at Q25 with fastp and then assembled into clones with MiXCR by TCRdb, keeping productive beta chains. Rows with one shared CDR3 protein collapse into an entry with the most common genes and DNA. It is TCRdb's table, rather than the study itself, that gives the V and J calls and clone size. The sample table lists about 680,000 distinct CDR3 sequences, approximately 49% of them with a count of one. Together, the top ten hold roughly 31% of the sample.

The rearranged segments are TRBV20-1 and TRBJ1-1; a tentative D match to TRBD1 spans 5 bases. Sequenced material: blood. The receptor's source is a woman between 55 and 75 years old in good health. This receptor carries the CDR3 CSASGGGIKVEAFF. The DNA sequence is TGCAGTGCTAGCGGGGGGGGGATTAAGGTTGAAGCTTTCTTT.